The clone carrying this T cell receptor (beta chain) was observed once. What it binds is not known. Primers included in the PCR were 60 Vbeta and 13 Jbeta primers. Generated by immunoSEQ multiplex PCR, the TCRdb table keeps only in-frame clones and is missing some. The sample yields around 190,000 clones, around 84% seen once. This record comes from a study of cytomegalovirus exposure and HLA in healthy donors. Germline V gene sequence: CDR1 MNHEY, CDR2 SVGAGI. This CDR3 is 15 amino acids long. The trim removed 6 bases at V and 3 bases at J, leaving 8 bases unmatched. Broader study findings: Common viral pathogens (according to a later analysis) appeared linked to several of the most significant clusters. In an earlier analysis, in 587 donors, most V segments appeared productive either ~87% or ~30% of the time.

The chain has TRBV6-5 and TRBJ2-1; 7 bases fit TRBD2. The source is a woman between 18 and 29 years old in good health and CMV-seronegative. Sequencing was performed on PBMCs. The CDR3: CASSPRLAGYNEQFF. CDR3 DNA: TGTGCCAGCAGCCCTAGACTAGCAGGCTACAATGAGCAGTTCTTC.